The entry below describes one T cell receptor (beta chain). Its antigen is as yet unknown. This entry is derived from a study of cytomegalovirus exposure and HLA in healthy donors. Study-level points and caveats: Across donors, most TCRs were seen rarely, yet some public ones were widespread. According to a subsequent analysis, TCR clusters identified in the first cohort showed a tendency to co-occur across the 120 validation repertoires. In vitro work confirmed that a few CMV-associated chains recognize CMV antigens.

Germline CDR1 and CDR2: SGHAT and FQNNGV. The ends were cut back, 3 bases at V and 2 bases at J, with 8 bases in the middle. The CDR3 covers 14 residues. TCRdb keeps only in-frame clones here, not all; method: immunoSEQ multiplex PCR. The sample shows 100,000 to 150,000 clones, roughly nine tenths of them seen only once. Sequencing was carried out using PBMCs. The V and J genes are TRBV11-2 and TRBJ2-1; D call uncertain. This receptor was obtained from a woman in her late teens or twenties in good health and CMV-seronegative. The CDR3 loop reads CASSFMGPYNEQFF. The CDR3 region has the DNA TGTGCCAGCAGCTTCATGGGCCCCTACAATGAGCAGTTCTTC.